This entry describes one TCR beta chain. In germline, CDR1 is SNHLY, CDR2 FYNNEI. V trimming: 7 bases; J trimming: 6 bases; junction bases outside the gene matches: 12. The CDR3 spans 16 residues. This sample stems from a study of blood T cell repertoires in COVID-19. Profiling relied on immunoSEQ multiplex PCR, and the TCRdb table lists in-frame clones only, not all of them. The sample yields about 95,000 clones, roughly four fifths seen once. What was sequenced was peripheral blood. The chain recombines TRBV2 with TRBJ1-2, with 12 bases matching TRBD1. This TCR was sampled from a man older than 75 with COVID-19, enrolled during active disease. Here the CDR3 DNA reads TGTGCCAGCACCGGGACAGGGGGCGCTGAGTCGGATGGCTACACCTTC. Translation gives CASTGTGGAESDGYTF.